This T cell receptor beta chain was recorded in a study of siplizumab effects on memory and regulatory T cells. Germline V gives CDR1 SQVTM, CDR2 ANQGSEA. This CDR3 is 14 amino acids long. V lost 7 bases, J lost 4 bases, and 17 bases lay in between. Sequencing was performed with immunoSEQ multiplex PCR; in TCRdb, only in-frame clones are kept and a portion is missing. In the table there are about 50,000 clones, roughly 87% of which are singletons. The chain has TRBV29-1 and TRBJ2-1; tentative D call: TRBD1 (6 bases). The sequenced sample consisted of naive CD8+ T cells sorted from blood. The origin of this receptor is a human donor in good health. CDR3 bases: TGCAGCGAGTCGATCGGGACACAGTACAATGAGCAGTTCTTC. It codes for CSESIGTQYNEQFF.